The 24 T cell receptor beta chains listed next were all sequenced from one sample in a study of response to subunit inactivated influenza vaccine. TCRdb ran MiXCR on the RT-PCR reads and lists one entry per CDR3 protein. Among more than 700,000 distinct CDR3 sequences listed, roughly 20% were seen once. Sequences were derived from PBMCs from blood, sampled roughly 5 days after vaccination. These receptors all stem from a man between 50 and 59 years old who received an inactivated influenza vaccine.

This clonotype was picked up a small number of times. The gene calls are TRBV30 and TRBJ2-7; 11 bases line up with TRBD1. The CDR3 totals 16 residues. V lost 0 bases, J lost 6 bases, and 10 bases stayed unmatched. Germline CDR1 is GTSNPN and CDR2 is SVGIG (reference sequence). This chain's CDR3 is CAWSVGRTGGGPEQYF. As DNA, the CDR3 is TGTGCCTGGAGTGTCGGAAGGACAGGGGGCGGTCCCGAGCAGTACTTC.

The rearrangement links TRBV12-3 or TRBV12-4 to TRBJ1-5, with 7 bases identical to TRBD1. The CDR3 loop spans 15 amino acids. The V gene end was trimmed by 6 bases and the J gene end by 0 bases; junction bases not matched to a gene: 5. CDR3 sequence (DNA): TGTGCCAGCAGCACCGGGACAGATAGCAATCAGCCCCAGCATTTT. It encodes CASSTGTDSNQPQHF.

The V gene is TRBV29-1, the J gene TRBJ1-1, with 7 bases that match TRBD1. Germline CDR1 is SQVTM and CDR2 is ANQGSEA. The CDR3 runs to 13 residues. Trimming took 8 bases from V and 6 from J; bases not matched to a gene: 12. The CDR3 region has the DNA TGCAGCTCTGACACACAGGGGAGGGCTGAAGCTTTCTTT. Translated: CSSDTQGRAEAFF. Complete variable domain (other parts from reference TRBV29-1 and TRBJ1-1): SAVISQKPSRDICQRGTSLTIQCQVDSQVTMMFWYRQQPGQSLTLIATANQGSEATYESGFVIDKFPISRPNLTFSTLTVSNMSPEDSSIYLCSSDTQGRAEAFFGQGTRLTVV.

V and J are TRBV28 and TRBJ2-3; D is unclear. The V gene lost 0 bases and the J gene lost 2 bases, with 9 bases spanning the gap. CDR1 MDHEN and CDR2 SYDVKM come from the germline V gene. CDR3 length: 15 residues. CDR3 DNA sequence: TGTGCCAGCAGTTTATGGGCTACAATCACAGATACGCAGTATTTT. It translates to CASSLWATITDTQYF.

The V call is TRBV20-1, the J call TRBJ2-1; possible D gene TRBD2, 5 bases. CDR1 DFQATT and CDR2 SNEGSKA come from the germline V gene (reference sequence). The CDR3 consists of 15 residues. V lost 1 base to trimming and J lost 2 bases, with 12 bases between them. DNA of the CDR3: TGCAGTGCTAGAGCCCTAGGCGGGCCCTACAATGAGCAGTTCTTC. Translation gives CSARALGGPYNEQFF.

Only a few counts were recorded for this clonotype. The rearrangement joins TRBV29-1 to TRBJ2-1, with 8 bases fitting TRBD2. V shed 1 base and J 4 bases; nucleotides not matched to a gene: 3. Germline loops: CDR1 SQVTM, CDR2 ANQGSEA. This CDR3 spans 14 amino acids. CDR3: CSVEGRGVYNEQFF. DNA for the CDR3: TGCAGCGTTGAAGGGCGGGGGGTGTACAATGAGCAGTTCTTC.

This clonotype was detected many times. This chain connects TRBV20-1 to TRBJ2-5, with TRBD2 identical over 8 bases. J was trimmed by 1 base and V by 0 bases; bases with no gene match: 1. The CDR3 consists of 14 residues. Germline lookup yields CDR1 DFQATT and CDR2 SNEGSKA (reference sequence). The CDR3 sequence is CSARESGSQETQYF. As DNA, the CDR3 is TGCAGTGCTAGAGAGAGCGGGAGCCAAGAGACCCAGTACTTC.

The genes are TRBV29-1 and TRBJ2-3, with a tentative D call TRBD1 (6 bases). CDR1 is SQVTM and CDR2 is ANQGSEA in the germline V gene. V was pared by 0 bases and J by 2 bases, with 12 bases between. The CDR3 is 15 amino acids. The CDR3 here is CSVEDGGQPTDTQYF. Written as DNA, the CDR3 is TGCAGCGTTGAAGATGGGGGCCAGCCCACAGATACGCAGTATTTT.

The chain is built from TRBV24-1 and TRBJ1-5; D unresolved. CDR3 length: 14 amino acids. From germline, CDR1 is KGHDR and CDR2 SFDVKD. The ends were cut back, 3 bases at V and 3 bases at J, with 8 bases in the middle. CDR3: CATSDRGFNQPQHF. CDR3 in DNA: TGTGCCACCAGTGATCGGGGTTTCAATCAGCCCCAGCATTTT.

This clonotype was recorded a few times. The genes are TRBV7-2 and TRBJ2-5; D gene uncertain. V lost 1 base and J 2 bases, leaving 11 bases between the germline ends. Germline CDR1 reads SGHTA; CDR2 reads FQGNSA. CDR3 length equals 15 residues. The CDR3 sequence is CASSLGSTKQETQYF. The CDR3 DNA follows: TGTGCCAGCAGCTTAGGGTCTACTAAACAAGAGACCCAGTACTTC.

This clonotype turned up a few times. The chain uses TRBV10-3 and TRBJ2-3, with a tentative D call TRBD1 (5 bases). CDR3 length equals 13 residues. Trimming removed 8 bases at V and 0 bases at J, with 9 bases between. Germline V lookup: CDR1 ENHRY, CDR2 SYGVKD. In nucleotides, the CDR3 is TGTGCCATCGAAGGGGCTAGCACAGATACGCAGTATTTT. Protein: CAIEGASTDTQYF.

This clonotype was detected many times. J is TRBJ2-3 and V is TRBV28; possible D gene TRBD2, 5 bases. This CDR3 spans 13 amino acids. Germline V gives CDR1 MDHEN, CDR2 SYDVKM. Trimming left V 7 bases short and J 5 bases short, with 13 bases between. The CDR3 coding sequence is TGTGCCAGCACCTTGGGCCGGGGAGATACGCAGTATTTT. Protein product: CASTLGRGDTQYF.

The gene calls are TRBV7-9 and TRBJ1-4, with TRBD1 as a possible D gene (5 bases). Trimming pared 4 bases from V and 7 bases from J, leaving 16 bases between. This CDR3 comprises 15 residues. The V gene's germline CDR1 is SEHNR and CDR2 FQNEAQ (reference sequence). The CDR3 bases are TGTGCCAGCAGCTCGACGCAGGGACGGAGTGAAAAACTGTTTTTT. Translated: CASSSTQGRSEKLFF.

This clonotype was counted a few times. The chain combines TRBV5-1 with TRBJ1-2, with D tentatively TRBD1 (6 bases). Trimming removed 8 bases at V and 4 bases at J, with 9 bases between. Germline CDR1 reads SGHRS; CDR2 reads YFSETQ. This CDR3 contains 11 residues. CDR3 sequence (DNA): TGCGCCAGTGGGACAACCTATGGCTACACCTTC. This gives the protein CASGTTYGYTF. The full variable domain, its missing parts supplied by reference TRBV5-1 and TRBJ1-2, is KAGVTQTPRYLIKTRGQQVTLSCSPISGHRSVSWYQQTPGQGLQFLFEYFSETQRNKGNFPGRFSGRQFSNSRSEMNVSTLELGDSALYLCASGTTYGYTFGSGTRLTVV.

This clonotype showed up just a few times. V gene TRBV28 combines with J gene TRBJ1-1; D unclear. V was shortened by 1 base and J by 1 base, with 7 bases between the two germline ends. In germline, CDR1 is MDHEN, CDR2 SYDVKM. The CDR3 sequence is 14 residues long. The CDR3 region has the DNA TGTGCCAGCAGTTTATTTACAGAGAACACTGAAGCTTTCTTT. This encodes CASSLFTENTEAFF.

V is TRBV12-3 or TRBV12-4 and J is TRBJ2-7; a possible D gene is TRBD1 (5 bases). V lost 0 bases, J lost 2 bases, and 17 bases lay in between. CDR3 size: 17 residues. CDR3 sequence reads: CASSLALGQNDPYEQYF. CDR3 nucleotides: TGTGCCAGCAGTTTAGCGCTAGGACAAAATGACCCCTACGAGCAGTACTTC.

This clonotype was counted at least ten times. V usage is TRBV18 and J usage is TRBJ2-3; 8 bases line up with TRBD2. From germline, CDR1 is KGHSH and CDR2 LQKENI. The CDR3 spans 13 residues. Losses at the gene ends were 5 bases for V and 4 bases for J; bases not matched to a gene: 2. The chain's CDR3 is CASSVAGSDTQYF. DNA of the CDR3: TGTGCCAGCTCAGTAGCGGGATCAGATACGCAGTATTTT.

V is TRBV5-1 and J is TRBJ2-7; TRBD1 aligns across 8 bases. CDR1 SGHRS and CDR2 YFSETQ come from the germline V gene. The CDR3 covers 15 residues. J was trimmed by 2 bases and V by 1 base; bases with no gene match: 5. CDR3 loop: CASSLTGQGTYEQYF. CDR3 nucleotides: TGCGCCAGCAGCTTGACAGGACAGGGAACCTACGAGCAGTACTTC.

CDR3 region: CASGLVGYNEQFF. The CDR3, as DNA: TGTGCCAGCGGACTAGTTGGATACAATGAGCAGTTCTTC. The chain employs TRBV28 and TRBJ2-1; the match to TRBD2 covers 7 bases. This CDR3 contains 13 residues. Germline CDR1 is MDHEN and CDR2 is SYDVKM. V dropped 8 bases and J dropped 4; count of bases not matched to a gene: 5.

This clonotype was counted a few times. The genes are TRBV6-2 or TRBV6-3 and TRBJ2-7, with a tentative D call TRBD1 (6 bases). From germline, CDR1 is MNHEY and CDR2 SVGEGT. The CDR3 is 13 residues long. Trimming removed 8 bases from V and 3 bases from J, with 14 bases in between. The CDR3 is CASLATDSYEQYF. The CDR3 DNA is TGTGCCAGCCTCGCTACGGACAGCTACGAGCAGTACTTC.

This clonotype was seen at least ten times. The CDR3 protein is CASSVEGSSYEQYF. The CDR3 bases are TGTGCCAGCAGCGTAGAGGGGAGCTCCTACGAGCAGTACTTC. The J gene is TRBJ2-7, the V gene TRBV9, with D possibly called TRBD1 or TRBD2 (5 bases each). This CDR3 has 14 amino acids. Deletions cut 0 bases from V and 0 bases from J, with 7 bases between. In germline, CDR1 is SGDLS, CDR2 YYNGEE.

The chain combines TRBV6-5 with TRBJ2-5; 9 nucleotides line up with TRBD1. The ends lost 0 bases at V and 3 bases at J; junction bases unmatched: 5. This CDR3 has 16 amino acids. CDR1 and CDR2 (germline): MNHEY, SVGAGI. CDR3 protein: CASSYSGTGPKETQYF. DNA of the CDR3: TGTGCCAGCAGTTACTCGGGGACAGGGCCGAAAGAGACCCAGTACTTC.

Only a few counts were recorded for this clonotype. The chain recombines TRBV30 with TRBJ2-7; D may be TRBD1 (6 bases). Between the trimmed V and J ends, which lost 2 bases and 5 bases, there was a span of 7 bases. The CDR3 covers 11 residues. The germline CDR1 and CDR2 sequences are GTSNPN and SVGIG (reference sequence). CDR3 loop: CAWSRDNEQYF. The CDR3 DNA follows: TGTGCCTGGAGTAGGGACAACGAGCAGTACTTC.

This clonotype turned up a few times. This chain uses TRBV29-1 with TRBJ1-6, with 7 bases identical to TRBD1. The V and J ends lost 6 bases and 6 bases, in that order; junction bases with no gene match: 8. Germline V gene lookup returns CDR1 SQVTM and CDR2 ANQGSEA. The CDR3 runs to 14 residues. The CDR3 region has the DNA TGCAGCGTAAGGTCTGGGACAGCTAATTCACCCCTCCACTTT. Amino acids: CSVRSGTANSPLHF.